What follows are 10 T cell receptor beta chains derived from one specimen sequenced in a study of blood T cell repertoires in COVID-19. Sequencing was performed with immunoSEQ multiplex PCR; in TCRdb, only in-frame clones are kept and a portion is missing. Of roughly 180,000 clones detected, around 83% appear once; the ten largest clones hold 3.6%. Source material: PBMCs or T cells enriched from blood (not recorded which). These receptor sequences come from a woman aged 50 to 60 in a cohort exposed to, infected with or recovered from COVID-19 (not recorded which).

V and J are TRBV9 and TRBJ1-4, with 11 positions matching TRBD1. Germline V gene data show CDR1 as SGDLS and CDR2 as YYNGEE. This CDR3 spans 14 amino acids. V lost 3 bases, J lost 13 bases, and 8 bases stayed unmatched. The CDR3 is CASSASGQGGRLFF. The CDR3 DNA follows: TGTGCCAGCAGCGCCTCGGGACAGGGGGGAAGACTGTTTTTT. Drawing the rest from reference TRBV9 and TRBJ1-4, the complete variable domain is DSGVTQTPKHLITATGQRVTLRCSPRSGDLSVYWYQQSLDQGLQFLIQYYNGEERAKGNILERFSAQQFPDLHSELNLSSLELGDSALYFCASSASGQGGRLFFGSGTQLSVL.

This clone was detected once. The CDR3 DNA reads as TGTGCCAGCAGCTTCGGGGGGGCGGCCTATGGCTACACCTTC. It yields the protein CASSFGGAAYGYTF. The chain is built from TRBV5-5 and TRBJ1-2, with D tentatively TRBD1 (6 bases). Germline V gene sequence: CDR1 SGHKS, CDR2 YYEKEE (reference sequence). There are 14 residues in the CDR3. V lost 2 bases to trimming and J lost 4 bases, with 12 bases between them.

The V call is TRBV5-6, the J call TRBJ2-5; 8 bases align to TRBD1. V shed 3 bases, J shed 1 base, and the junction held 2 bases outside the gene matches. The CDR3 extends over 14 amino acids. Germline-derived CDR1 and CDR2 are SGHDT and YYEEEE. CDR3 loop: CASSYGQGQETQYF. The CDR3 DNA follows: TGTGCCAGCAGCTATGGACAGGGCCAAGAGACCCAGTACTTC.

This chain links TRBV5-1 with TRBJ2-1; D perhaps matches TRBD1 (5 bases). The V end was cut by 0 bases, the J end by 10 bases, with 14 bases between. The germline CDR1 and CDR2 sequences are SGHRS and YFSETQ. The CDR3 consists of 14 residues. Written as DNA, the CDR3 is TGCGCCAGCAGCTTGGCTCTACAGGTTGGAGAGCAGTTCTTC. It translates to CASSLALQVGEQFF.

V and J are TRBV27 and TRBJ1-5, with 7 bases that match TRBD1. The germline gives CDR1 MNHEY, CDR2 SMNVEV (reference sequence). The CDR3 runs to 14 residues. The V and J ends lost 4 bases and 3 bases, in that order; junction bases with no gene match: 3. The CDR3 region is CASSSTGHNQPQHF. The CDR3 coding sequence is TGTGCCAGCAGTTCGACAGGGCACAATCAGCCCCAGCATTTT.

The chain carries TRBV21-1 and TRBJ2-7; the table's D call, TRBD2, has no DNA check behind it. TRBV21-1 is listed as a pseudogene. CDR3 size: 18 residues. The CDR3 DNA follows: TGTGCCAGCAGCGACCCCCGATGGACTAGCGGGAAACTAAACGAGCAGTACTTC. This gives the protein CASSDPRWTSGKLNEQYF.

The CDR3: CASSLVGQGNSPLHF. The DNA of the CDR3 is TGTGCCAGCAGTTTAGTGGGACAGGGGAACTCACCCCTCCACTTT. The chain has TRBV28 and TRBJ1-6; the match to TRBD1 covers 10 bases. The germline V gene has CDR1 MDHEN and CDR2 SYDVKM. This CDR3 spans 15 amino acids. The V segment lost 2 bases and the J segment 10 bases; nucleotides outside the gene matches: 5.

The chain is built from TRBV5-4 and TRBJ2-7; the match to TRBD1 covers 7 bases. Germline-derived CDR1 and CDR2 are SGHNT and YYREEE (reference sequence). The CDR3 covers 15 residues. V lost 5 bases to trimming and J lost 1 base; unmatched junction nucleotides: 9. CDR3 loop: CASRPGGTESYEQYF. The CDR3 DNA follows: TGTGCCAGCAGACCTGGTGGGACAGAGTCCTACGAGCAGTACTTC.

The chain couples TRBV24-1 to TRBJ1-6, with a weak D call TRBD1 (6 bases). V was clipped by 0 bases and J by 7 bases, with 12 bases between them. Germline V gene sequence: CDR1 KGHDR, CDR2 SFDVKD. This CDR3 spans 16 amino acids. CDR3 loop: CATSDLRGSYNSPLHF. CDR3 nucleotides: TGTGCCACCAGTGATTTGAGGGGGAGTTACAATTCACCCCTCCACTTT.

This sequence joins TRBV15 and TRBJ2-2, with no clear D. Trimming cost V 0 bases and J 0 bases, with 5 bases left between them. Germline V gives CDR1 LNHNV, CDR2 YYDKDF (reference sequence). The CDR3 spans 15 residues. DNA of the CDR3: TGTGCCACCAGCAGAGATCTAACGAACACCGGGGAGCTGTTTTTT. Its translation: CATSRDLTNTGELFF.